Below, 28 T cell receptor beta chains from the same sample are listed, as sequenced in a study of CD8+ T cells in alopecia areata. In each case, RNA was isolated and then reverse transcribed into cDNA as the sequencing template. Assay: immunoSEQ multiplex PCR; the TCRdb copy retains only in-frame clones and omits some. The sample gives about 150,000 clones, approximately 56% of which show up once; 30% to 45% is in the top ten. The specimen was CD8+ T cells sorted from blood. The receptors stem from a human donor in good health.

The V gene is TRBV27, the J gene TRBJ2-1, with 9 bases aligning to TRBD1. Germline lookup yields CDR1 MNHEY and CDR2 SMNVEV (reference sequence). The CDR3 is 15 amino acids. Unmatched junction bases numbered 8, after V lost 2 bases and J lost 9 bases. Written as DNA, the CDR3 is TGTGCCAGCAGTTTAAACCCAGGACAGGGGAGTGAGCAGTTCTTC. Its translation is CASSLNPGQGSEQFF.

The table lists this clone with a few counts. The chain combines TRBV29-1 with TRBJ1-1; D unresolved. Trimming pared 4 bases from V and 4 bases from J, leaving 7 bases between. CDR3 size: 11 residues. From germline, CDR1 is SQVTM and CDR2 ANQGSEA. CDR3 DNA: TGCAGCGTTGGTCCTAGCACTGAAGCTTTCTTT. As protein: CSVGPSTEAFF.

This clone was observed a few times. The chain recombines TRBV4-1 with TRBJ2-1, with TRBD2 matching over 9 bases. Germline CDR1 is MGHRA and CDR2 is YSYEKL. V shed 6 bases, J shed 9 bases, and the junction held 12 bases outside the gene matches. This CDR3 is built from 15 residues. The CDR3 DNA follows: TGCGCCAGCAGGCCTAGCGGGAACTTCTACGGTGAGCAGTTCTTC. It specifies CASRPSGNFYGEQFF.

This clone came up a few times. The V call is TRBV27, the J call TRBJ2-1; maybe TRBD1 (5 bases). This CDR3 contains 14 residues. CDR1 and CDR2 (germline): MNHEY, SMNVEV (reference sequence). The V end was cut by 5 bases, the J end by 4 bases, with 12 bases between. For the CDR3, the DNA is TGTGCCAGCAGTATTTGGGGCCCATACAATGAGCAGTTCTTC. Amino acid sequence: CASSIWGPYNEQFF.

This clone was seen just once. This chain connects TRBV6-5 to TRBJ1-1, with D tentatively TRBD1 (5 bases). This CDR3 comprises 13 residues. V lost 6 bases to trimming and J lost 4 bases, with 12 bases between them. Per germline, CDR1 MNHEY and CDR2 SVGAGI. The CDR3 DNA reads as TGTGCCAGCAGCTTTCAGACAGCCACTGAAGCTTTCTTT. Translating gives CASSFQTATEAFF.

This rearrangement joins TRBV13 to TRBJ1-5; D unresolved. V was trimmed by 0 bases and J by 4 bases, leaving 4 bases between them. Germline V gene lookup returns CDR1 PRHDT and CDR2 FYEKMQ (reference sequence). This CDR3 has 13 residues. CDR3 loop: CASSLGKNQPQHF. CDR3 coding DNA: TGTGCCAGCAGCTTAGGAAAGAATCAGCCCCAGCATTTT. The full variable domain, in which reference TRBV13 and TRBJ1-5 provide the parts outside the CDR3, is AAGVIQSPRHLIKEKRETATLKCYPIPRHDTVYWYQQGPGQDPQFLISFYEKMQSDKGSIPDRFSAQQFSDYHSELNMSSLELGDSALYFCASSLGKNQPQHFGDGTRLSIL.

The chain links TRBV15 to TRBJ2-1; D unclear. V dropped 0 bases and J dropped 13 bases, with 10 bases sitting between them. Germline V gene sequence: CDR1 LNHNV, CDR2 YYDKDF (reference sequence). This CDR3 comprises 12 residues. CDR3 region: CATSRDRRTQFF. In DNA form, the CDR3 reads TGTGCCACCAGCAGAGATCGGCGGACCCAGTTCTTC.

This chain joins TRBV7-9 and TRBJ2-7; D unclear. V was shortened by 5 bases and J by 2 bases, with 13 bases between the two germline ends. CDR1 is SEHNR and CDR2 is FQNEAQ in the germline V gene (reference sequence). This CDR3 comprises 14 residues. CDR3 bases: TGTGCCAGCAGCCGTTACGACGGAGCCTACGAGCAGTACTTC. As protein: CASSRYDGAYEQYF.

The chain has TRBV29-1 and TRBJ1-1; D gene unclear. The V end lost 7 bases, the J end lost 3 bases, and 6 bases lay between the germline ends. Per the germline V gene, CDR1 is SQVTM and CDR2 is ANQGSEA. This CDR3 has 10 residues. The CDR3 sequence: CSAADTEAFF. In DNA, the CDR3 is TGCAGCGCCGCTGACACTGAAGCTTTCTTT.

CDR3 DNA: TGTGCCAGCAGCCCAAAGGGTCCGGGGAATGAGCAGTTCTTC. This encodes CASSPKGPGNEQFF. The chain links TRBV7-9 to TRBJ2-1, with D tentatively TRBD2 (5 bases). Between the trimmed V and J ends, which lost 5 bases and 7 bases, there was a span of 15 bases. CDR1 is SEHNR and CDR2 is FQNEAQ in the germline V gene (reference sequence). This CDR3 is built from 14 residues.

This chain connects TRBV29-1 to TRBJ2-7; TRBD2 matches 8 bases. The CDR3 is 14 amino acids. From germline, CDR1 is SQVTM and CDR2 ANQGSEA. The J segment lost 2 bases and the V segment lost 7 bases, leaving 10 bases of the junction unmatched. The CDR3 protein is CSAQLADLPYEQYF. CDR3 sequence (DNA): TGCAGCGCCCAACTAGCGGACCTCCCCTACGAGCAGTACTTC.

The gene calls are TRBV2 and TRBJ1-2; D is perhaps TRBD1 (6 bases). V was clipped by 2 bases and J by 8 bases, with 18 bases between them. In germline, CDR1 is SNHLY, CDR2 FYNNEI. The CDR3 is 15 residues long. The CDR3 region has the DNA TGTGCCAGCAGTGAATCAGGGGCCGGCTCTCCCGGCTACACCTTC. Its protein is CASSESGAGSPGYTF. The full variable domain, in which reference TRBV2 and TRBJ1-2 provide the parts outside the CDR3, is EPEVTQTPSHQVTQMGQEVILRCVPISNHLYFYWYRQILGQKVEFLVSFYNNEISEKSEIFDDQFSVERPDGSNFTLKIRSTKLEDSAMYFCASSESGAGSPGYTFGSGTRLTVV.

This clone occurred a few times. This chain uses TRBV29-1 with TRBJ2-2, with D unresolved. V was pared by 4 bases and J by 6 bases, with 12 bases between. This CDR3 is 13 amino acids long. Germline CDR1 is SQVTM and CDR2 is ANQGSEA. This CDR3 is CSVGAVSAGELFF. The DNA for the CDR3 is TGCAGCGTTGGTGCAGTTTCGGCCGGGGAGCTGTTTTTT.

This clone was counted once. CDR3 DNA: TGTGCCAGCATCTCTATGGCGGGAGGGCCAGCAGATACGCAGTATTTT. Its protein is CASISMAGGPADTQYF. The chain is built from TRBV5-6 and TRBJ2-3; TRBD2 aligns across 9 bases. Germline trimming cut 6 bases from V and 4 bases from J; bases unmatched to any gene: 12. The germline CDR1 and CDR2 sequences are SGHDT and YYEEEE. The CDR3 extends over 16 amino acids.

The chain has TRBV5-1 and TRBJ2-1, with TRBD2 matching 11 bases. V trimming: 4 bases; J trimming: 4 bases; junction bases outside the gene matches: 4. The CDR3 totals 15 residues. The V gene's germline CDR1 is SGHRS and CDR2 YFSETQ. In nucleotides, the CDR3 is TGCGCCAGCAGCGGCGGGACTAGCGGTTACAATGAGCAGTTCTTC. Protein sequence: CASSGGTSGYNEQFF.

This clone was observed a few times. V is TRBV5-4 and J is TRBJ2-7, with 8 bases that match TRBD2. The J segment lost 3 bases and the V segment lost 4 bases, leaving 9 bases of the junction unmatched. CDR1 is SGHNT and CDR2 is YYREEE in the germline V gene (reference sequence). The CDR3 consists of 15 residues. The CDR3 here is CASSLGGLANYEQYF. CDR3 coding DNA: TGTGCCAGCAGCCTCGGAGGACTAGCTAACTACGAGCAGTACTTC.

This clone was recorded a few times. The genes are TRBV6-5 and TRBJ2-7; either TRBD1 or TRBD2 may supply D (5 bases each). V lost 6 bases and J lost 3, with 12 bases in between. This CDR3 is built from 13 residues. CDR1 MNHEY and CDR2 SVGAGI come from the germline V gene. CDR3 DNA: TGTGCCAGCAGGGGTAGTGGGGGCTACGAGCAGTACTTC. This encodes CASRGSGGYEQYF.

V and J are TRBV4-1 and TRBJ2-2; D is ambiguous. Trimming shortened V by 4 bases and J by 2 bases, and 8 bases separated the two germline ends. Germline CDR1 MGHRA, CDR2 YSYEKL. The CDR3 has 14 residues. CDR3 in amino acids: CASSPRFNTGELFF. The CDR3 nucleotides are TGCGCCAGCAGCCCCCGTTTTAACACCGGGGAGCTGTTTTTT.

V is TRBV4-1 and J is TRBJ2-1, with a tentative D call TRBD2 (6 bases). CDR3 length: 13 amino acids. Germline V gene lookup returns CDR1 MGHRA and CDR2 YSYEKL. V was trimmed by 10 bases and J by 5 bases, leaving 15 bases between them. Written as DNA, the CDR3 is TGCGCCATCCGGGCTAGCGTAAACAATGAGCAGTTCTTC. It encodes CAIRASVNNEQFF.

This chain links TRBV5-1 with TRBJ2-7; D gene unclear. Germline V CDR1 and CDR2: SGHRS, YFSETQ. V was pared by 0 bases and J by 4 bases, with 17 bases between. The CDR3 runs 16 residues. The CDR3 nucleotides are TGCGCCAGCAGCTTGGCTTACGGGCGGTCTTGGTACGAGCAGTACTTC. Encoded protein: CASSLAYGRSWYEQYF.

This clone was picked up many times. The DNA of the CDR3 is TGTGCCAGCAGTGGTCGACCTACGGTTGGAGATACGCAGTATTTT. Its protein is CASSGRPTVGDTQYF. The chain has TRBV7-9 and TRBJ2-3; no firm D call. The CDR3 contains 15 residues. V was pared by 6 bases and J by 5 bases, with 18 bases between. Germline V gene lookup returns CDR1 SEHNR and CDR2 FQNEAQ (reference sequence).

This chain links TRBV4-1 with TRBJ1-1; 8 bases match TRBD1. CDR3 length equals 12 residues. The V and J ends lost 3 bases and 11 bases, in that order; junction bases with no gene match: 5. Germline CDR1 MGHRA, CDR2 YSYEKL. This CDR3 is CASSHLDRVAFF. In DNA form, the CDR3 reads TGCGCCAGCAGCCACCTGGACAGGGTCGCTTTCTTT.

This chain joins TRBV9 and TRBJ2-3, with D perhaps matching TRBD2 (6 bases). V lost 0 bases, J lost 2 bases, and 13 bases lay in between. Germline V CDR1 and CDR2: SGDLS, YYNGEE. This CDR3 spans 16 amino acids. The CDR3 coding sequence is TGTGCCAGCAGCGTAGATCTAGCGAGCTACACAGATACGCAGTATTTT. Its protein product is CASSVDLASYTDTQYF.

The V gene is TRBV7-9, the J gene TRBJ2-3; D unresolved. V shed 6 bases and J shed 4 bases, with 17 bases lying between them. From germline, CDR1 is SEHNR and CDR2 FQNEAQ (reference sequence). This CDR3 has 15 residues. The chain's CDR3 is CASRAYALGSDTQYF. CDR3 bases: TGTGCCAGCAGAGCTTATGCTTTGGGGTCAGATACGCAGTATTTT.

The V and J genes are TRBV29-1 and TRBJ2-7, with 7 positions matching TRBD2. V lost 3 bases, J lost 2 bases, and 10 bases stayed unmatched. The CDR3 is 15 residues long. The germline V gene has CDR1 SQVTM and CDR2 ANQGSEA. This CDR3 reads CSVELGGRAAYEQYF. CDR3 nucleotide sequence: TGCAGCGTTGAGTTGGGCGGGAGAGCAGCCTACGAGCAGTACTTC.

This clone was seen a handful of times. The gene calls are TRBV6-5 and TRBJ2-3, with no clear D. V shed 0 bases and J shed 6 bases, with 7 bases lying between them. Germline CDR1 reads MNHEY; CDR2 reads SVGAGI. The CDR3 runs 13 residues. The CDR3 sequence: CASSYSPQDTQYF. CDR3 DNA: TGTGCCAGCAGTTACTCCCCGCAGGATACGCAGTATTTT.

As to this clone: Other DNA variants within this sample encode the same CDR3. The V and J genes are TRBV27 and TRBJ2-5, with D possibly matching TRBD2 (6 bases). CDR1 is MNHEY and CDR2 is SMNVEV in the germline V gene (reference sequence). The ends were cut back, 5 bases at V and 11 bases at J, with 21 bases in the middle. The CDR3 has 14 amino acids. The chain's CDR3 is CASSPTRGMGTQYF. CDR3 DNA sequence: TGTGCCAGCAGTCCGACACGAGGGATGGGGACTCAGTACTTC.

The CDR3 DNA reads TGCAGCGTCAAGGCCCCCAACGAGCAGTACTTC. It is translated as CSVKAPNEQYF. This sequence joins TRBV29-1 and TRBJ2-7; D is undetermined. V gave up 6 bases and J gave up 5 bases, with 11 bases separating them. The CDR3 has 11 residues. Germline-derived CDR1 and CDR2 are SQVTM and ANQGSEA.